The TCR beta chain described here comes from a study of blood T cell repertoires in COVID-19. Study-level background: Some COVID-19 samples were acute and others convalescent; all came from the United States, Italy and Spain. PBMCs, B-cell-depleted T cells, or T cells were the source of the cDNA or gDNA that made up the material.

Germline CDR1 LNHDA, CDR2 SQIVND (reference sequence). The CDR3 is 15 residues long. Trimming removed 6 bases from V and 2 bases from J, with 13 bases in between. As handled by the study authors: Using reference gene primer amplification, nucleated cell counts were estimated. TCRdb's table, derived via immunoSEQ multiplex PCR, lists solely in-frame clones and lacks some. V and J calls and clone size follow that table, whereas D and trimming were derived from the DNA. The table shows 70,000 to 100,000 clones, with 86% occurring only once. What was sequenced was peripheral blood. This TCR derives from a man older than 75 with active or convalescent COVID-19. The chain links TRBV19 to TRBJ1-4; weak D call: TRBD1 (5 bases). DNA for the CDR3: TGTGCCAGTAGGACCGCAGGGCGCACTAATGAAAAACTGTTTTTT. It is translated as CASRTAGRTNEKLFF.